One sample yielded the 9 T cell receptor beta chains listed below, sequenced in a study of blood T cell repertoires in COVID-19 (dated by TCRdb to the early 2020s). Preparation of the library involved the immunoSEQ multiplex PCR assay. TCRdb holds this immuneACCESS table with in-frame rearrangements only. Some clones are missing; in checked studies, unresolved V genes explain under half, and the rest has no known cause. The sample profile shows hundreds of thousands of clones; 80% to 90% of them were found once. Jointly, the top ten make up 2% to 2.5% of the sample. What was sequenced was PBMCs or T cells enriched from blood (not recorded which). The receptors come from a woman between 18 and 29 years old who had recovered from COVID-19.

The chain recombines TRBV20-1 with TRBJ2-1; tentatively, D is TRBD2 (5 bases). The V gene lost 5 bases and the J gene lost 9 bases, with 8 bases spanning the gap. The CDR3 covers 10 residues. In germline, CDR1 is DFQATT, CDR2 SNEGSKA (reference sequence). The CDR3 DNA reads as TGCAGTGCTGAACTAGGTGAGCAGTTCTTC. As protein: CSAELGEQFF.

This chain links TRBV5-1 with TRBJ2-1; 13 bases map to TRBD2. Germline CDR1 reads SGHRS; CDR2 reads YFSETQ. CDR3 length: 15 residues. After removal of 4 bases from V and 7 bases from J, the junction contained 5 bases not matched to a gene. CDR3 sequence (DNA): TGCGCCAGCAGCCAACTAGCGGGGGGGCGGAATGAGCAGTTCTTC. This gives the protein CASSQLAGGRNEQFF.

The genes are TRBV5-5 and TRBJ1-1; D is undetermined. This CDR3 is 14 amino acids long. V was trimmed by 4 bases and J by 5 bases, leaving 15 bases between them. The germline CDR1 and CDR2 sequences are SGHKS and YYEKEE (reference sequence). Here the CDR3 reads CASSVDPRYTEAFF. The CDR3, as DNA: TGTGCCAGCAGCGTGGACCCCCGCTATACTGAAGCTTTCTTT.

The chain is built from TRBV10-3 and TRBJ1-2, with 9 bases fitting TRBD1. The CDR3 consists of 13 residues. Trimming removed 8 bases from V and 3 bases from J; junction bases left unmatched: 4. Germline V CDR1 and CDR2: ENHRY, SYGVKD. The CDR3 loop is CAIGGTGHYGYTF. The CDR3 DNA reads TGTGCCATCGGGGGGACAGGGCACTATGGCTACACCTTC.

This chain joins TRBV19 and TRBJ2-5; 10 bases map to TRBD2. The germline gives CDR1 LNHDA, CDR2 SQIVND (reference sequence). The CDR3 is 13 amino acids. The J segment lost 5 bases and the V segment lost 3 bases, leaving 0 bases of the junction unmatched. The CDR3 region is CASSMGLAETQYF. In nucleotides, the CDR3 is TGTGCCAGTAGTATGGGACTAGCGGAGACCCAGTACTTC.

This rearrangement joins TRBV19 to TRBJ1-1; 8 nucleotides agree with TRBD1. Germline CDR1 reads LNHDA; CDR2 reads SQIVND (reference sequence). The CDR3 extends over 13 amino acids. V lost 6 bases and J lost 6; bases outside the gene matches: 6. The CDR3 loop is CASRRTQGAEAFF. Written as DNA, the CDR3 is TGTGCCAGTAGGCGGACACAGGGGGCTGAAGCTTTCTTT.

This sequence joins TRBV28 and TRBJ1-2, with TRBD1 as a possible D gene (6 bases). The germline V and J ends were trimmed by 7 bases and 3 bases, with 12 bases remaining between them. Germline V CDR1 and CDR2: MDHEN, SYDVKM. There are 13 residues in the CDR3. This CDR3 reads CASNTQGDYGYTF. The CDR3 coding sequence is TGTGCCAGCAATACACAGGGCGACTATGGCTACACCTTC.

The V and J genes are TRBV5-1 and TRBJ2-7; D possibly corresponds to TRBD1 (6 bases). The CDR3 consists of 14 residues. The germline V and J ends were trimmed by 0 bases and 2 bases, with 9 bases remaining between them. From germline, CDR1 is SGHRS and CDR2 YFSETQ. The CDR3 DNA is TGCGCCAGCAGCTTGGGACAGGTAACCTACGAGCAGTACTTC. Translating gives CASSLGQVTYEQYF.

This clone has only one observation. The chain recombines TRBV27 with TRBJ2-5; TRBD2 agrees at 8 bases. This CDR3 has 13 amino acids. J lost 9 bases, V lost 3 bases, and 6 bases had no gene match. The germline CDR1 and CDR2 sequences are MNHEY and SMNVEV (reference sequence). The CDR3 region is CASSLGLGGPQYF. CDR3 DNA: TGTGCCAGCAGTTTGGGACTAGGAGGGCCCCAGTACTTC.